A single sample is the source of the 19 T cell receptor beta chains below, sequenced in a study of T cells after posttransplantation cyclophosphamide. Clones were sequenced by immunoSEQ multiplex PCR, and TCRdb holds only the in-frame ones, with some missing. The data list some 43,000 clones, none observed once; 2% to 2.5% falls to the top ten. Material: PBMCs. These receptor sequences come from a man aged 40-49 years in good health, CMV-negative, and a related stem cell transplant donor.

This clone was recorded at least ten times. The V call is TRBV5-7, the J call TRBJ2-7; a weak D match, TRBD2 (6 bases). TRBV5-7 is an ORF, with its function uncertain. Trimming stripped 4 bases from V and 7 bases from J, with 24 bases between. This CDR3 contains 16 residues. Here the CDR3 reads CASSPVVAAGRGEQYF. The DNA of the CDR3 is TGTGCCAGCAGCCCCGTTGTGGCAGCCGGGAGAGGAGAGCAGTACTTC.

The sample holds many counts of this clone. The chain recombines TRBV10-1 with TRBJ2-1, with 10 bases matching TRBD2. The V gene end was trimmed by 5 bases and the J gene end by 2 bases; junction bases not matched to a gene: 3. CDR3 length: 15 amino acids. Germline V gene data show CDR1 as WNHNN and CDR2 as SYGVQD (reference sequence). The CDR3, as DNA: TGCGCCAGCAGTAAAGCGGGAGGGCCCTACAATGAGCAGTTCTTC. This sequence encodes CASSKAGGPYNEQFF.

This clone was recorded many times. This sequence joins TRBV18 and TRBJ2-1; 11 nucleotides agree with TRBD1. This CDR3 region has 17 residues. The V segment lost 4 bases and the J segment 3 bases; nucleotides outside the gene matches: 8. Germline CDR1 reads KGHSH; CDR2 reads LQKENI. The CDR3 region has the DNA TGTGCCAGCTCACTTGGTGGAGGGACAGGGGGCTACAATGAGCAGTTCTTC. It translates to CASSLGGGTGGYNEQFF.

This clone was counted at least ten times. The V and J genes are TRBV5-5 and TRBJ2-3; D gene uncertain. Germline V CDR1 and CDR2: SGHKS, YYEKEE (reference sequence). V lost 6 bases, J lost 6 bases, and 17 bases lay in between. This CDR3 contains 14 residues. DNA for the CDR3: TGTGCCAGCATCCGTCGGTCCGAGAGTGATACGCAGTATTTT. This codes for CASIRRSESDTQYF.

This clone has just a few counts. The chain employs TRBV25-1 and TRBJ1-6; D perhaps matches TRBD1 (6 bases). V was clipped by 3 bases and J by 3 bases, with 12 bases between them. The CDR3 loop spans 16 amino acids. Germline V gives CDR1 MGHDK, CDR2 SYGVNS. CDR3 nucleotides: TGTGCCAGCAGTGACGGGGGGCTCGTCTATAATTCACCCCTCCACTTT. Translation: CASSDGGLVYNSPLHF.

This clone was counted at least ten times. The genes are TRBV6-1 and TRBJ1-3, with D tentatively TRBD1 (6 bases). CDR3 length: 20 amino acids. Germline-derived CDR1 and CDR2 are MNHNS and SASEGT. Between the trimmed V and J ends, which lost 2 bases and 0 bases, there was a span of 23 bases. CDR3: CASSEFTLPGTPYSGNTIYF. The DNA for the CDR3 is TGTGCCAGCAGTGAATTCACCCTGCCCGGGACACCTTACTCTGGAAACACCATATATTTT.

This chain links TRBV15 with TRBJ2-2; 7 nucleotides agree with TRBD2. From germline, CDR1 is LNHNV and CDR2 YYDKDF (reference sequence). V lost 5 bases, J lost 5 bases, and 8 bases stayed unmatched. This CDR3 has 15 amino acids. The CDR3: CATSPAGRGTGELFF. The CDR3 DNA follows: TGTGCCACCAGCCCAGCAGGGAGGGGAACCGGGGAGCTGTTTTTT.

This clone was counted many times. The chain combines TRBV7-6 with TRBJ2-3; 11 bases fit TRBD2. The CDR3 runs 15 residues. J was trimmed by 2 bases and V by 7 bases; bases with no gene match: 5. The germline V gene has CDR1 SGHVS and CDR2 FNYEAQ. This CDR3 is CASIQLAGATDTQYF. The CDR3 coding sequence is TGTGCCAGCATCCAACTAGCGGGAGCCACAGATACGCAGTATTTT.

This clone was observed many times. This chain connects TRBV19 to TRBJ2-5, with D possibly matching TRBD2 (5 bases). Trimming stripped 0 bases from V and 7 bases from J, with 12 bases between. Germline values: CDR1 LNHDA, CDR2 SQIVND (reference sequence). The length of the CDR3 is 14 residues. CDR3 amino acids: CASSIEVGGGTQYF. Here the CDR3 DNA reads TGTGCCAGTAGTATAGAGGTAGGAGGAGGGACCCAGTACTTC.

This clone has ten or more counts. The genes are TRBV28 and TRBJ2-5; 8 nucleotides line up with TRBD1. The J segment lost 1 base and the V segment lost 5 bases, leaving 12 bases of the junction unmatched. Germline V gene sequence: CDR1 MDHEN, CDR2 SYDVKM. The CDR3 is 17 residues long. The CDR3 bases are TGTGCCAGCAGTACCCCGACAGGGGTAGGTCTCCAAGAGACCCAGTACTTC. This gives the protein CASSTPTGVGLQETQYF.

Many counts were recorded for this clone. This chain connects TRBV28 to TRBJ1-2; 8 positions match TRBD1. Germline CDR1 MDHEN, CDR2 SYDVKM. J was trimmed by 4 bases and V by 5 bases; bases with no gene match: 6. This CDR3 has 14 residues. CDR3 region: CASSQDRVGYGYTF. The CDR3 nucleotides read TGTGCCAGCAGTCAGGACAGGGTCGGCTATGGCTACACCTTC.

This clone came up many times. The rearrangement uses TRBV28 and TRBJ2-7, with 8 nucleotides matching TRBD2. J lost 6 bases, V lost 6 bases, and 10 bases had no gene match. CDR1 is MDHEN and CDR2 is SYDVKM in the germline V gene. The CDR3 length is 14 residues. The CDR3 nucleotides read TGTGCCAGCAGGCCTGGACTAGCCTCCCTCGAGCAGTACTTC. This gives the protein CASRPGLASLEQYF.

In this sample, this clone turned up a few times. The rearrangement uses TRBV6-5 and TRBJ1-5; D gene unclear. The CDR3 sequence is 12 residues long. Per germline, CDR1 MNHEY and CDR2 SVGAGI. Between the trimmed V and J ends, which lost 7 bases and 2 bases, there was a span of 6 bases. CDR3 DNA sequence: TGTGCCAGCAATTTCGGCAATCAGCCCCAGCATTTT. It is translated as CASNFGNQPQHF.

This clone has more than one count but fewer than ten. With a much larger clone just one base away, this may be a read error. The V call is TRBV7-2, the J call TRBJ1-1; D not resolved. V lost 2 bases and J 3 bases, leaving 7 bases between the germline ends. Germline CDR1 SGHTA, CDR2 FQGNSA. The CDR3 is made up of 13 amino acids. DNA for the CDR3: TGTGCCAGCAGCTTACAGAGGGACACTGAAGCTTTCTTT. Residues: CASSLQRDTEAFF.

This clone was seen repeatedly, ten times or more. V gene TRBV2 combines with J gene TRBJ1-3; possibly TRBD1 for D (5 bases). The germline V gene has CDR1 SNHLY and CDR2 FYNNEI. V lost 6 bases to trimming and J lost 3 bases, with 15 bases between them. The CDR3 length is 15 residues. CDR3 coding DNA: TGTGCCAGCAGCGCGTCCAGGGATGATGGAAACACCATATATTTT. Translated: CASSASRDDGNTIYF.

This clone was seen ten or more times. The chain links TRBV20-1 to TRBJ1-2; D not certain. Trimming shortened V by 5 bases and J by 8 bases, and 12 bases separated the two germline ends. Germline CDR1 and CDR2: DFQATT and SNEGSKA (reference sequence). The CDR3 totals 11 residues. The chain's CDR3 is CSADTQLGYTF. In nucleotides, the CDR3 is TGCAGTGCTGACACCCAATTGGGCTACACCTTC.

The chain links TRBV7-9 to TRBJ2-3, with 8 bases lining up with TRBD1. J lost 4 bases, V lost 2 bases, and 17 bases had no gene match. The CDR3 has 19 amino acids. Germline CDR1 and CDR2: SEHNR and FQNEAQ (reference sequence). CDR3 sequence: CASSLLGLSGGLGADTQYF. CDR3 in DNA: TGTGCCAGCAGCTTATTGGGGCTTTCAGGGGGCCTGGGAGCAGATACGCAGTATTTT.

This clone was picked up many times. The chain joins TRBV9 to TRBJ2-3; a weak D match, TRBD2 (6 bases). V was pared by 4 bases and J by 0 bases, with 15 bases between. Looked up from germline, CDR1 is SGDLS and CDR2 is YYNGEE. There are 16 residues in the CDR3. DNA of the CDR3: TGTGCCAGCAGCCCAATAGGTAGCGGCAGCACAGATACGCAGTATTTT. It translates to CASSPIGSGSTDTQYF.

At least ten counts were recorded for this clone. The chain recombines TRBV18 with TRBJ2-3; 11 positions match TRBD1. The CDR3 covers 15 residues. The V gene end was trimmed by 3 bases and the J gene end by 5 bases; junction bases not matched to a gene: 4. In germline, CDR1 is KGHSH, CDR2 LQKENI. The CDR3 DNA is TGTGCCAGCTCACCTGGACAGGGGGCGAGAGATACGCAGTATTTT. Translation gives CASSPGQGARDTQYF.